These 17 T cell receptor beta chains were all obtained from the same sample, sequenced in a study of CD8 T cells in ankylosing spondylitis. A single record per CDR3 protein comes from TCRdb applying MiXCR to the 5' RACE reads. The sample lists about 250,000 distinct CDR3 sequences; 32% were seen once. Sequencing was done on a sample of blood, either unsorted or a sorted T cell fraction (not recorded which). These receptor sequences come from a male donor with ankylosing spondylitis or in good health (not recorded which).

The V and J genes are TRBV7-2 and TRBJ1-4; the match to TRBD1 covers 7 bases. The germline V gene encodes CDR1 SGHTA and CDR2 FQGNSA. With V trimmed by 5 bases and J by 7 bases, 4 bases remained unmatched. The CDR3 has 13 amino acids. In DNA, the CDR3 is TGTGCCAGCAGCCCGGGACAGTTTGAAAAACTGTTTTTT. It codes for CASSPGQFEKLFF.

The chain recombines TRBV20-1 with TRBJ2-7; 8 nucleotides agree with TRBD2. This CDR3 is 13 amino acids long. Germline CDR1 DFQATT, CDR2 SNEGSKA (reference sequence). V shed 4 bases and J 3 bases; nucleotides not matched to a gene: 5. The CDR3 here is CSATGTSRYEQYF. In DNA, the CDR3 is TGCAGTGCTACCGGGACTAGTCGCTACGAGCAGTACTTC.

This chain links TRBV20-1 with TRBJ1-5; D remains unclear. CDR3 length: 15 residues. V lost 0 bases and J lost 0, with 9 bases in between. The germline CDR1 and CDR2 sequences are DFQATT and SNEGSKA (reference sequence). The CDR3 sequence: CSAREGSYSNQPQHF. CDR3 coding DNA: TGCAGTGCTAGAGAAGGAAGCTATAGCAATCAGCCCCAGCATTTT.

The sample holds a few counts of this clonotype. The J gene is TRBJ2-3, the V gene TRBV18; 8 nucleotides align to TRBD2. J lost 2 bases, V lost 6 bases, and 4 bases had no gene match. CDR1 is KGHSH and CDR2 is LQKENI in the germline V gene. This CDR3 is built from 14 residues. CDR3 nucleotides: TGTGCCAGCTCCCAGGGACTAGACACAGATACGCAGTATTTT. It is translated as CASSQGLDTDTQYF.

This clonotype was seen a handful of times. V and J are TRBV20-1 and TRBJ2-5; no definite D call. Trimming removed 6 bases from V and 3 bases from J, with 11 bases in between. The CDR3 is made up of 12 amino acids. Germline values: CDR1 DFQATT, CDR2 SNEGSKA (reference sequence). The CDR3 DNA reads TGCAGTGCAGAAGACCATAAAGAGACCCAGTACTTC. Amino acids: CSAEDHKETQYF.

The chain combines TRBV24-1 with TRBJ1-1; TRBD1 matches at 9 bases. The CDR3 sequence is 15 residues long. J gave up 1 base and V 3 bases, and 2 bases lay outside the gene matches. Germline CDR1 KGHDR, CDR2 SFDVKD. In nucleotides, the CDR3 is TGTGCCACCAGTGATACGGGACAGGGGAACACTGAAGCTTTCTTT. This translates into CATSDTGQGNTEAFF.

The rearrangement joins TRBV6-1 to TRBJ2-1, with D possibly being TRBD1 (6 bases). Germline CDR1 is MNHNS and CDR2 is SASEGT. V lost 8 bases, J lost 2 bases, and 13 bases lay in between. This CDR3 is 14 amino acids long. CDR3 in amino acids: CASGLRGPYNEQFF. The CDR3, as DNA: TGTGCCAGCGGACTCAGGGGTCCCTACAATGAGCAGTTCTTC.

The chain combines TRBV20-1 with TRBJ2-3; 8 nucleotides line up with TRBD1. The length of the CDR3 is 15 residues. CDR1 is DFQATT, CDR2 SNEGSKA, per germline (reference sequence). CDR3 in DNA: TGCGCCTTGATGAACCAGGGGGCTAGCACAGATACGCAGTATTTT. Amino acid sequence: CALMNQGASTDTQYF.

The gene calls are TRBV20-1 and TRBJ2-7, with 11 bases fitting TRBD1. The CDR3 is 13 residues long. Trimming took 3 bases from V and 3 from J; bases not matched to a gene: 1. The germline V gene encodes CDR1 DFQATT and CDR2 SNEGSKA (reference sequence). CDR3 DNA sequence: TGCAGTGCTAGTGGGACAGGGGGCTACGAGCAGTACTTC. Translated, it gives CSASGTGGYEQYF.

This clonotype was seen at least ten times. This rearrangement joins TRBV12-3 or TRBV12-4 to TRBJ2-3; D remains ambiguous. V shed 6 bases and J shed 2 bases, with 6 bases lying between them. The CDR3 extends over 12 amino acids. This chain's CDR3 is CASSFYTDTQYF. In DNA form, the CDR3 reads TGTGCCAGCAGCTTCTACACAGATACGCAGTATTTT.

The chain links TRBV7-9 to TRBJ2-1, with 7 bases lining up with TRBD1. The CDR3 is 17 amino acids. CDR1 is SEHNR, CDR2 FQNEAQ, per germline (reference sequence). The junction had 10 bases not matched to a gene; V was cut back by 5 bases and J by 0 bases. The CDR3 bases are TGTGCCAGCAGCGATCCTCCGGGACAGATCTCCTACAATGAGCAGTTCTTC. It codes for CASSDPPGQISYNEQFF.

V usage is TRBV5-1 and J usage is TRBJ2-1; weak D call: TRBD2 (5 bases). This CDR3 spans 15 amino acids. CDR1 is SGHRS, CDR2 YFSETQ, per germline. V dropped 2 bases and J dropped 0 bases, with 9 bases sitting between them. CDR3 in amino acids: CASSLYGSSYNEQFF. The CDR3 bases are TGCGCCAGCAGCTTATATGGGAGCTCCTACAATGAGCAGTTCTTC.

CDR3 loop: CASSLGLAGSKGGTGELFF. CDR3 DNA sequence: TGTGCCAGCAGCCTAGGACTAGCGGGGTCCAAGGGAGGGACCGGGGAGCTGTTTTTT. The chain joins TRBV11-2 to TRBJ2-2; TRBD2 aligns across 12 bases. CDR3 length: 19 amino acids. CDR1 is SGHAT and CDR2 is FQNNGV in the germline V gene. The V and J ends lost 5 bases and 5 bases, in that order; junction bases with no gene match: 15.

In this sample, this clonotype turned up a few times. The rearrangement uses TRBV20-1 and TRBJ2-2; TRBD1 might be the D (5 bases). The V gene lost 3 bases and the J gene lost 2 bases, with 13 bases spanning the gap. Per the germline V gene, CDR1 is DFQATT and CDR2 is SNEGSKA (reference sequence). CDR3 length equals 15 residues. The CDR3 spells CSASRLTANTGELFF. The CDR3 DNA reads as TGCAGTGCTAGTCGCCTGACAGCAAACACCGGGGAGCTGTTTTTT.

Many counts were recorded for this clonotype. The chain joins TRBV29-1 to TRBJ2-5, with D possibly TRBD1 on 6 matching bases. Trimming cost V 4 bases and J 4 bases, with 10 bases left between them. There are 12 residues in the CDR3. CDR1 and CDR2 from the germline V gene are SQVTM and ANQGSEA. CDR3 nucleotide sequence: TGCAGCGTTGGTACAGGGCCAGAGACCCAGTACTTC. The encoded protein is CSVGTGPETQYF.

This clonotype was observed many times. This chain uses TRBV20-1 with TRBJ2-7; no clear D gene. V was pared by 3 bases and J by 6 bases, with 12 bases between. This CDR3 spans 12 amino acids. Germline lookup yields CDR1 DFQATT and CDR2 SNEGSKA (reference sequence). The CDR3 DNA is TGCAGTGCTAGTGTAGGAGAGGTCGAGCAGTACTTC. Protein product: CSASVGEVEQYF.

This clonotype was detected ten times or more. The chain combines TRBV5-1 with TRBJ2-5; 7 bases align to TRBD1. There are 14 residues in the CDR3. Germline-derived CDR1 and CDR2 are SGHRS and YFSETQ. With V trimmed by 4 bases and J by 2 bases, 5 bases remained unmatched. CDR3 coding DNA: TGCGCCAGCAGCCTGGGACAGCAACAAGAGACCCAGTACTTC. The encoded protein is CASSLGQQQETQYF.